Below are 31 T cell receptor beta chains sequenced from a single sample in a study of vaccination effects on CD4 cells after COVID-19. Before any sequencing was done, the ViraFEST assay used viral peptide pools to expand antigen-specific CD4+ T cells. Following an approximately eleven-day culture, CD4+ T cells were purified. TCRdb's table, derived via immunoSEQ multiplex PCR, lists solely in-frame clones and lacks some. This table has around 19,000 clones, 70% appearing once. No cognate antigen is known for these TCRs. The starting material was CD4+ T cells from PBMCs cultured with HCoV-229E spike peptides, obtained before COVID-19 vaccination. These receptors came from a human donor who received a COVID-19 vaccine.

This chain joins TRBV28 and TRBJ1-2, with a possible D match to TRBD1 (5 bases). With 5 bases removed from V and 7 bases from J, the gap between germline ends came to 11 bases. The germline V gene encodes CDR1 MDHEN and CDR2 SYDVKM. The CDR3 sequence is 12 residues long. CDR3 protein: CASSQGFVGYTF. The CDR3 coding sequence is TGTGCCAGCAGTCAGGGTTTTGTTGGCTACACCTTC.

The chain couples TRBV12-3 or TRBV12-4 to TRBJ1-4; a possible D gene is TRBD1 (5 bases). V was shortened by 5 bases and J by 14 bases, with 12 bases between the two germline ends. This CDR3 has 11 amino acids. The CDR3 DNA is TGTGCCAGCAGTCGGGACCTTTGGCTGTTTTTT. Translation gives CASSRDLWLFF.

The chain recombines TRBV4-1 with TRBJ2-1, with 7 nucleotides matching TRBD1. The CDR3 has 15 amino acids. Germline-derived CDR1 and CDR2 are MGHRA and YSYEKL. V was pared by 2 bases and J by 8 bases, with 9 bases of the junction left unmatched. The CDR3 DNA reads as TGCGCCAGCAGCCAAACCGGGACAGCTTTCGATGAGCAGTTCTTC. This translates into CASSQTGTAFDEQFF.

The chain uses TRBV6-4 and TRBJ1-2; 7 nucleotides align to TRBD1. The CDR3 spans 14 residues. Germline V gene data show CDR1 as MRHNA and CDR2 as SNTAGT. V was pared by 6 bases and J by 1 base, with 5 bases of the junction left unmatched. The CDR3 coding sequence is TGTGCCAGCAGCCCAACAGGGGTTAACTATGGCTACACCTTC. As protein: CASSPTGVNYGYTF.

V and J are TRBV5-6 and TRBJ2-1; D remains ambiguous. The V end lost 0 bases, the J end lost 5 bases, and 6 bases lay between the germline ends. The CDR3 is 13 residues long. Germline CDR1 is SGHDT and CDR2 is YYEEEE. DNA of the CDR3: TGTGCCAGCAGCTTGGTAGGGAACAATGAGCAGTTCTTC. It yields the protein CASSLVGNNEQFF.

Only a few counts were recorded for this clone. The gene calls are TRBV2 and TRBJ2-3; D unresolved. Trimming stripped 4 bases from V and 2 bases from J, with 13 bases between. Germline V gives CDR1 SNHLY, CDR2 FYNNEI. The CDR3 totals 15 residues. This chain's CDR3 is CASSVALTHTDTQYF. The CDR3 nucleotides read TGTGCCAGCAGTGTCGCACTCACCCACACAGATACGCAGTATTTT.

The V gene is TRBV5-1, the J gene TRBJ1-1; D possibly corresponds to TRBD1 (6 bases). Germline assignment: CDR1 SGHRS and CDR2 YFSETQ. This CDR3 has 14 residues. V lost 3 bases, J lost 1 base, and 10 bases lay in between. The CDR3: CASSWGAGNTEAFF. The DNA for the CDR3 is TGCGCCAGCAGCTGGGGGGCCGGGAACACTGAAGCTTTCTTT.

This chain uses TRBV25-1 with TRBJ2-2; D ambiguous. The CDR3 runs 14 residues. Germline assignment: CDR1 MGHDK and CDR2 SYGVNS. With 7 bases removed from V and 6 bases from J, the gap between germline ends came to 15 bases. The CDR3 sequence is CASTLGRTSGELFF. CDR3 DNA: TGTGCCAGCACACTGGGCCGGACGTCCGGGGAGCTGTTTTTT.

This chain joins TRBV18 and TRBJ2-3; unclear D gene. The V end lost 2 bases, the J end lost 5 bases, and 8 bases lay between the germline ends. From germline, CDR1 is KGHSH and CDR2 LQKENI. This CDR3 has 13 residues. CDR3 bases: TGTGCCAGCTCACCAACAAACGGAGATACGCAGTATTTT. This gives the protein CASSPTNGDTQYF. The complete variable domain, with remaining parts taken from reference TRBV18 and TRBJ2-3, reads NAGVMQNPRHLVRRRGQEARLRCSPMKGHSHVYWYRQLPEEGLKFMVYLQKENIIDESGMPKERFSAEFPKEGPSILRIQQVVRGDSAAYFCASSPTNGDTQYFGPGTRLTVL.

The gene calls are TRBV6-1 and TRBJ1-6; the D is unclear. Germline values: CDR1 MNHNS, CDR2 SASEGT. This CDR3 is built from 13 residues. Trimming left V 3 bases short and J 7 bases short, with 7 bases between. DNA for the CDR3: TGTGCCAGCAGTGAGCAGCTCAATTCACCCCTCCACTTT. Translating gives CASSEQLNSPLHF.

V usage is TRBV5-1 and J usage is TRBJ1-3, with TRBD1 matching over 8 bases. Germline V lookup: CDR1 SGHRS, CDR2 YFSETQ. After removal of 2 bases from V and 0 bases from J, the junction contained 4 bases not matched to a gene. The CDR3 runs 16 residues. The DNA for the CDR3 is TGCGCCAGCAGCTTCGACAGGGGCTTCTCTGGAAACACCATATATTTT. Translating it yields CASSFDRGFSGNTIYF.

This chain links TRBV2 with TRBJ2-5; D not certain. The V end was cut by 1 base, the J end by 3 bases, with 18 bases between. CDR3 size: 17 residues. Germline V gene data show CDR1 as SNHLY and CDR2 as FYNNEI. This chain's CDR3 is CASSEVSGIGGEETQYF. Here the CDR3 DNA reads TGTGCCAGCAGTGAAGTGAGTGGAATCGGTGGGGAAGAGACCCAGTACTTC.

The V gene is TRBV18, the J gene TRBJ2-1, with 9 positions matching TRBD2. Trimming took 4 bases from V and 7 from J; bases not matched to a gene: 8. CDR3 length: 15 residues. The germline V gene has CDR1 KGHSH and CDR2 LQKENI. The CDR3 bases are TGTGCCAGCTCACTTTGGCGGGAGGGCTCTAATGAGCAGTTCTTC. Its protein product is CASSLWREGSNEQFF.

The V gene is TRBV3-1 (or the pseudogene TRBV3-2), the J gene TRBJ2-7, with 13 positions matching TRBD2. Germline loops: CDR1 LGHDT, CDR2 YNNKEL (reference sequence). With 0 bases clipped from V and 1 base from J, the junction kept 9 bases outside the gene matches. The CDR3 has 19 residues. The CDR3 protein is CASSQEGSGLAGSSYEQYF. The CDR3 coding sequence is TGTGCCAGCAGCCAAGAAGGTTCGGGACTAGCGGGGTCGTCCTACGAGCAGTACTTC.

This clone turned up a few times. V is TRBV10-1 and J is TRBJ2-7; 7 bases map to TRBD2. Germline loops: CDR1 WNHNN, CDR2 SYGVQD (reference sequence). V dropped 5 bases and J dropped 3; count of bases not matched to a gene: 10. This CDR3 region has 15 residues. DNA for the CDR3: TGCGCCAGCAGTAACGCGCGGGAGAGGGACTACGAGCAGTACTTC. Its translation: CASSNARERDYEQYF.

The CDR3 is CASSLFGSDPGYTF. CDR3 in DNA: TGCGCCAGCAGCTTGTTCGGTTCAGATCCTGGCTACACCTTC. The chain links TRBV5-1 to TRBJ1-2; D is unclear. Trimming removed 1 base from V and 7 bases from J, with 14 bases in between. Germline assignment: CDR1 SGHRS and CDR2 YFSETQ. The CDR3 is made up of 14 amino acids.

The chain employs TRBV6-5 and TRBJ2-7; 10 bases line up with TRBD2. This CDR3 has 15 residues. J lost 4 bases, V lost 6 bases, and 9 bases had no gene match. CDR1 is MNHEY, CDR2 SVGAGI, per germline. CDR3 region: CASSAEVAGGYEQYF. The CDR3 DNA reads TGTGCCAGCAGCGCCGAGGTAGCGGGAGGTTACGAGCAGTACTTC.

V and J are TRBV19 and TRBJ1-5; D remains ambiguous. Germline loops: CDR1 LNHDA, CDR2 SQIVND (reference sequence). With 2 bases removed from V and 3 bases from J, the gap between germline ends came to 11 bases. This CDR3 spans 15 amino acids. The CDR3 coding sequence is TGTGCCAGTAGTATACTGGCAGGAATCAATCAGCCCCAGCATTTT. Its protein is CASSILAGINQPQHF.

This rearrangement joins TRBV5-1 to TRBJ2-1; D possibly corresponds to TRBD2 (6 bases). Per the germline V gene, CDR1 is SGHRS and CDR2 is YFSETQ. Between the trimmed V and J ends, which lost 4 bases and 8 bases, there was a span of 13 bases. The CDR3 is made up of 13 amino acids. The CDR3 reads CASSRIPGDEQFF. As DNA, the CDR3 is TGCGCCAGCAGCCGGATACCGGGAGATGAGCAGTTCTTC.

V usage is TRBV2 and J usage is TRBJ2-3; 11 bases map to TRBD2. The CDR3 extends over 15 amino acids. CDR1 and CDR2 (germline): SNHLY, FYNNEI. With V trimmed by 11 bases and J by 0 bases, 7 bases remained unmatched. CDR3 bases: TGTGCCGGCGGGACTAGCGGAACTAGCACAGATACGCAGTATTTT. Translation gives CAGGTSGTSTDTQYF.

The V and J genes are TRBV27 and TRBJ1-2, with no clear D. The V gene lost 5 bases and the J gene lost 2 bases, with 12 bases spanning the gap. This CDR3 contains 14 residues. Germline V gene sequence: CDR1 MNHEY, CDR2 SMNVEV (reference sequence). CDR3 nucleotides: TGTGCCAGCAGTGACTACACGGGCAACTATGGCTACACCTTC. This codes for CASSDYTGNYGYTF.

This clone was detected only a few times. This chain links TRBV4-2 with TRBJ2-1; D is unclear. V lost 3 bases and J lost 6, with 12 bases in between. The germline gives CDR1 LGHNA, CDR2 YNFKEQ. This CDR3 has 14 residues. The CDR3 reads CASSQALGVNEQFF. CDR3 DNA: TGTGCCAGCAGCCAGGCTCTCGGAGTCAATGAGCAGTTCTTC.

The gene calls are TRBV19 and TRBJ1-6; D is uncertain. The CDR3 sequence is 16 residues long. CDR1 is LNHDA and CDR2 is SQIVND in the germline V gene (reference sequence). The V gene lost 2 bases and the J gene lost 7 bases, with 15 bases spanning the gap. CDR3 amino acids: CASSIKAGYRNSPLHF. The CDR3 DNA follows: TGTGCCAGTAGTATAAAGGCAGGATACCGCAATTCACCCCTCCACTTT.

The chain recombines TRBV2 with TRBJ1-4, with 9 nucleotides matching TRBD1. Germline V gene lookup returns CDR1 SNHLY and CDR2 FYNNEI. Losses at the gene ends were 6 bases for V and 7 bases for J; bases not matched to a gene: 6. The CDR3 spans 14 residues. The CDR3 DNA reads as TGTGCCAGCAGGGAAAGACAGGGGGGTGAAAAACTGTTTTTT. It translates to CASRERQGGEKLFF. Based on the CDR3 plus reference TRBV2 and TRBJ1-4, the full variable domain is EPEVTQTPSHQVTQMGQEVILRCVPISNHLYFYWYRQILGQKVEFLVSFYNNEISEKSEIFDDQFSVERPDGSNFTLKIRSTKLEDSAMYFCASRERQGGEKLFFGSGTQLSVL.

The chain recombines TRBV5-4 with TRBJ1-6, with 9 bases identical to TRBD1. V lost 4 bases, J lost 10 bases, and 12 bases stayed unmatched. The germline gives CDR1 SGHNT, CDR2 YYREEE (reference sequence). The CDR3 has 16 residues. In nucleotides, the CDR3 is TGTGCCAGCAGCCTGTCCCCGGGACAGGGTTACTCACCCCTCCACTTT. Its translation: CASSLSPGQGYSPLHF.

V and J are TRBV27 and TRBJ1-5; D possibly corresponds to TRBD1 (5 bases). The CDR3 runs to 15 residues. Per germline, CDR1 MNHEY and CDR2 SMNVEV (reference sequence). V dropped 5 bases and J dropped 4 bases, with 15 bases sitting between them. CDR3 sequence (DNA): TGTGCCAGCAGTGCCGGGACCCTGGAGAATCAGCCCCAGCATTTT. It codes for CASSAGTLENQPQHF.

The V call is TRBV18, the J call TRBJ2-5; tentative D call: TRBD2 (5 bases). V was cut by 1 base and J by 2 bases, with 14 bases left in between. The CDR3 runs to 16 residues. CDR1 and CDR2 from the germline V gene are KGHSH and LQKENI. This CDR3 is CASSPLGSVQQETQYF. In nucleotides, the CDR3 is TGTGCCAGCTCACCACTGGGTAGCGTACAGCAAGAGACCCAGTACTTC. Together with reference TRBV18 and TRBJ2-5, the CDR3 gives the full variable domain: NAGVMQNPRHLVRRRGQEARLRCSPMKGHSHVYWYRQLPEEGLKFMVYLQKENIIDESGMPKERFSAEFPKEGPSILRIQQVVRGDSAAYFCASSPLGSVQQETQYFGPGTRLLVL.

This rearrangement joins TRBV6-6 to TRBJ2-1, with 15 bases aligning to TRBD2. The length of the CDR3 is 15 residues. Germline CDR1 and CDR2: MNHNY and SVGAGI (reference sequence). Trimming cost V 4 bases and J 7 bases; bases outside gene matches: 2. The CDR3 DNA reads as TGTGCCAGCAGTTCCGGGACTAGCGGGGGGAATGAGCAGTTCTTC. Its protein product is CASSSGTSGGNEQFF.

This clone was seen more than once but under ten times. The CDR3 sequence is CASSSWDYLSNTEAFF. The CDR3 nucleotides are TGTGCCAGCAGTTCATGGGATTATCTATCCAACACTGAAGCTTTCTTT. The gene calls are TRBV27 and TRBJ1-1; D unresolved. Trimming cost V 4 bases and J 2 bases, with 17 bases left between them. The CDR3 totals 16 residues. Germline CDR1 reads MNHEY; CDR2 reads SMNVEV (reference sequence).

This clone counts as medium-sized. This chain uses TRBV29-1 with TRBJ2-3; D possibly corresponds to TRBD2 (6 bases). Trimming took 4 bases from V and 4 from J, leaving 12 bases between them. The germline gives CDR1 SQVTM, CDR2 ANQGSEA. This CDR3 has 13 amino acids. The CDR3 DNA reads TGCAGCGTTGGCCGGGAGTTCCCAGATACGCAGTATTTT. Its protein product is CSVGREFPDTQYF.

This chain joins TRBV7-9 and TRBJ2-4, with 12 bases that match TRBD2. The CDR3 is 14 amino acids. Germline V CDR1 and CDR2: SEHNR, FQNEAQ (reference sequence). After removal of 5 bases from V and 12 bases from J, the junction contained 8 bases not matched to a gene. CDR3 sequence (DNA): TGTGCCAGCAGCCCTAGCGGGGGGGCAGGTTCTCAGTACTTC. Protein sequence: CASSPSGGAGSQYF.